One sample yielded the 12 T cell receptor beta chains listed below, sequenced in a study of T cells in Graves' hyperthyroidism and ophthalmopathy. TCR beta CDR3 regions were amplified from RNA. During a first-round RT-PCR of the TCR CDR3, the HTBI primer set was used. MiXCR, applied by TCRdb to the multiplex PCR reads, yields one record per CDR3 protein. The sample includes about 700,000 distinct CDR3 sequences, over 40% of them seen just once. Sequencing was performed on peripheral blood or thyroid tissue (not recorded which). The receptors come from an adult man with Graves' disease, either hyperthyroidism or ophthalmopathy (not recorded which).

This chain connects TRBV5-1 to TRBJ1-2, with 7 nucleotides matching TRBD1. V lost 0 bases, J lost 4 bases, and 6 bases stayed unmatched. Per germline, CDR1 SGHRS and CDR2 YFSETQ. There are 15 residues in the CDR3. CDR3 residues: CASSLGDRGTYGYTF. In nucleotides, the CDR3 is TGCGCCAGCAGCTTGGGGGACAGAGGGACCTATGGCTACACCTTC.

The chain carries TRBV29-1 and TRBJ1-5, with D unresolved. The CDR3 covers 13 residues. Germline V gives CDR1 SQVTM, CDR2 ANQGSEA. V lost 0 bases and J lost 7, with 10 bases in between. The CDR3 DNA reads TGCAGCGTTGAAGAGGGGTTGGGCCAGCCCCAGCATTTT. Translation gives CSVEEGLGQPQHF.

The chain uses TRBV24-1 and TRBJ1-5, with no clear D. The CDR3 is 14 amino acids. V lost 12 bases and J lost 9, with 23 bases in between. The germline V gene encodes CDR1 KGHDR and CDR2 SFDVKD. The CDR3 here is CAWSARSRGRPQHF. The CDR3 DNA is TGTGCCTGGAGTGCTCGGTCCCGCGGGAGGCCCCAGCATTTT.

This clonotype was recorded once. V gene TRBV5-1 combines with J gene TRBJ2-2, with TRBD2 matching 10 bases. The germline CDR1 and CDR2 sequences are SGHRS and YFSETQ. This CDR3 is built from 16 residues. J was trimmed by 4 bases and V by 1 base; bases with no gene match: 4. CDR3 nucleotides: TGCGCCAGCAGCTTGACCCGACTAGCGGGCACCGGGGAGCTGTTTTTT. Encoded protein: CASSLTRLAGTGELFF. The full variable domain, rest sourced from reference TRBV5-1 and TRBJ2-2, is KAGVTQTPRYLIKTRGQQVTLSCSPISGHRSVSWYQQTPGQGLQFLFEYFSETQRNKGNFPGRFSGRQFSNSRSEMNVSTLELGDSALYLCASSLTRLAGTGELFFGEGSRLTVL.

This clonotype was seen repeatedly, ten times or more. The chain is built from TRBV15 and TRBJ1-1; D is unresolved. Trimming removed 4 bases at V and 6 bases at J, with 12 bases between. The CDR3 length is 13 residues. CDR1 is LNHNV and CDR2 is YYDKDF in the germline V gene (reference sequence). The CDR3 loop is CATSNLLQAEAFF. The DNA of the CDR3 is TGTGCCACCAGCAACCTGCTCCAAGCTGAAGCTTTCTTT. The full variable domain, completed using reference TRBV15 and TRBJ1-1, is DAMVIQNPRYQVTQFGKPVTLSCSQTLNHNVMYWYQQKSSQAPKLLFHYYDKDFNNEADTPDNFQSRRPNTSFCFLDIRSPGLGDTAMYLCATSNLLQAEAFFGQGTRLTVV.

This clonotype was counted at least ten times. The chain combines TRBV15 with TRBJ1-4, with 8 bases identical to TRBD1. Unmatched junction bases numbered 4, after V lost 0 bases and J lost 7 bases. CDR3 length: 15 residues. CDR1 is LNHNV and CDR2 is YYDKDF in the germline V gene (reference sequence). The CDR3 nucleotides read TGTGCCACCAGCAGAGATCGCGACAGGGGTGAAAAACTGTTTTTT. The encoded protein is CATSRDRDRGEKLFF.

The sample holds many counts of this clonotype. The V and J genes are TRBV7-3 and TRBJ1-2; 9 bases are shared with TRBD1. This CDR3 comprises 15 residues. Unmatched junction bases numbered 11, after V lost 4 bases and J lost 8 bases. Germline CDR1 SGHTA, CDR2 FQGTGA. The chain's CDR3 is CASSSPRTGGGGYTF. In DNA form, the CDR3 reads TGTGCCAGCAGCTCGCCAAGAACAGGGGGCGGAGGCTACACCTTC.

The count of this clonotype is one. The V and J genes are TRBV29-1 and TRBJ1-1; TRBD1 aligns across 8 bases. The V gene end was trimmed by 1 base and the J gene end by 4 bases; junction bases not matched to a gene: 11. The CDR3 runs to 16 residues. Germline V gives CDR1 SQVTM, CDR2 ANQGSEA. This CDR3 is CSVEVGRRTGSTEAFF. CDR3 in DNA: TGCAGCGTTGAAGTTGGCAGGCGGACAGGGAGCACTGAAGCTTTCTTT. Full variable domain (outside the CDR3, taken from reference TRBV29-1 and TRBJ1-1): SAVISQKPSRDICQRGTSLTIQCQVDSQVTMMFWYRQQPGQSLTLIATANQGSEATYESGFVIDKFPISRPNLTFSTLTVSNMSPEDSSIYLCSVEVGRRTGSTEAFFGQGTRLTVV.

The chain links TRBV11-3 to TRBJ1-4; D is possibly TRBD1 (6 bases). CDR1 is SGHNT, CDR2 YENEEA, per germline. V was pared by 3 bases and J by 8 bases, with 13 bases between. The CDR3 is made up of 14 amino acids. For the CDR3, the DNA is TGTGCCAGCAGCTTGAAAGGGACATACGAAAAACTGTTTTTT. Its protein is CASSLKGTYEKLFF.

This clonotype was observed a handful of times. The chain couples TRBV28 to TRBJ1-1; D is undetermined. The V end lost 8 bases, the J end lost 1 base, and 5 bases lay between the germline ends. Germline-derived CDR1 and CDR2 are MDHEN and SYDVKM. The CDR3 covers 11 residues. CDR3 DNA sequence: TGTGCCAGCTTCGCGAACACTGAAGCTTTCTTT. Protein sequence: CASFANTEAFF.

A word on this clonotype: The final CDR3 position lacks the conserved phenylalanine or tryptophan, pointing to a likely read error. This rearrangement joins TRBV7-9 to TRBJ1-2; 9 bases align to TRBD1. Germline-derived CDR1 and CDR2 are SEHNR and FQNEAQ (reference sequence). CDR3 length equals 16 residues. V lost 2 bases and J lost 0; bases outside the gene matches: 4. The CDR3 DNA reads as TGTGCCAGCAGCTTAAGTCGGACAGGGGCTAACTATGGCTACACCCTC. It translates to CASSLSRTGANYGYTL.

The gene calls are TRBV12-3 or TRBV12-4 and TRBJ2-7, with a tentative D call TRBD2 (6 bases). This CDR3 contains 15 residues. Trimming left V 6 bases short and J 0 bases short, with 15 bases between. This CDR3 is CASSSDGTGSYEQYF. The CDR3 nucleotides are TGTGCCAGCAGCTCCGATGGGACTGGCTCCTACGAGCAGTACTTC.